This TCR beta chain was recovered during a study of vaccination and CD4 T cells after COVID-19. Study summary: Six male and four female convalescents took part, two of them Hispanic.

This clonotype was seen a handful of times. Its antigen remains unknown. Treatment indicated: roughly 10-day PBMC culture with coronavirus spike peptide pools or control peptides (ViraFEST assay). Cultured CD4+ T-cell DNA underwent Oncomine TCR Beta short-read sequencing. TCRdb used MiXCR to reprocess the PCR reads, holding one entry per CDR3 protein. The sample includes 3,500 to 4,000 distinct CDR3 sequences, approximately 15% of them seen just once. CDR3 length: 14 amino acids. The V segment lost 2 bases and the J segment 6 bases; nucleotides outside the gene matches: 5. Germline loops: CDR1 MNHEY, CDR2 SVGAGI.

This clonotype was sampled from a human donor who had recovered from COVID-19. The chain links TRBV6-5 to TRBJ2-7; 9 bases map to TRBD1. What was sequenced was CD4+ T cells from blood, cultured in vitro. CDR3 region: CASSYGGQGSEQYF. The CDR3 DNA is TGTGCCAGCAGTTACGGGGGACAGGGATCCGAGCAGTACTTC.